This T cell receptor beta chain appears in the sequencing data of a study of T cell responses to AZD1222 COVID-19 vaccine listed by TCRdb under 2021. Context from the whole study: Because spike-specific TCR depth and breadth did not differ between the two schedules, AZD1222 recipients who got a second dose at roughly 4 weeks were pooled with those who got a second dose at roughly 12 weeks. TCR sequencing covered some 250 trial participants: 200 to 210 given two doses of AZD1222 and around 25 given two doses of MenACWY control vaccine. Trial participants were enrolled by age into 18-55, 56-69 and 70-plus year subgroups, with roughly 160, 29 and 62 TCR-sequenced participants respectively.

Broad study findings and their caveats: The 56-69-year group was small, and its depth increase did not reach significance, likely because of low power. Participants were mostly white British, with more females than males. The authors suggested clonal diversity may have been underestimated. The vaccine-associated CD4 TCRs covered the entire spike protein, and the dominant responses fell in regions 160-218 and 743-854. Nearly half of unique spike-specific TCRs reportedly recognized epitopes outside regions mutated in the B.1.351 and B.1.1.7 variants. Conclusions about previously exposed vaccinees are limited, since just 6 or 7 AZD1222 recipients were seropositive for SARS-CoV-2 at baseline. After two AZD1222 doses, both the breadth and the depth of spike-specific TCRs were significantly higher than at day 0 and than in MenACWY recipients. Because no day 14 peak-response samples were available, repertoires were characterized only after the peak T cell response.

The CDR3 regions of human TCRbeta chains were analyzed by immunosequencing. In the original analysis: Repertoire TCRs were matched against a reference library of SARS-CoV-2-specific TCRs generated with the MIRA antigen-specificity platform. Breadth was defined as the fraction of unique TCRs that were SARS-CoV-2-associated, and depth was defined as the fraction of total T cells that were SARS-CoV-2-associated. Using the MIRA data, each spike-specific TCR was mapped to the spike region that the TCR reacts to and placed in a CD4 or CD8 class. Log10-transformed breadth and depth values were compared by one-way ANOVA with Sidak's multiple comparisons tests. Entries here come from immuneACCESS through TCRdb and include only in-frame sequences with V and J called. Some clones fail to appear in such tables; in the studies checked, an unresolved V gene covers under half of the shortfall, and the cause of the remainder is unknown. Clonal size and the V and J genes are those of that table, whereas D and trimming came from the DNA. The sample yields just under 85,000 clones; about nine tenths were counted once. Clones ranked in the top ten supply 7% of the sample.

CDR1 and CDR2 (MNHEY, SMNVEV) derive from the germline V gene (reference sequence). Including the terminal cysteine and phenylalanine, the CDR3 comprises 17 residues. CDR3 DNA is the only sequence kept; it has 51 bases, read in frame from the first base. V has 2 bases trimmed and J has 0 bases trimmed; junction bases matching no gene number 7. Taken with the paper, the label for time point translates to: baseline before first vaccination. Vaccinee samples came from UK trials COV001 and COV002, including a single-blind randomized controlled phase 2/3 trial of AZD1222 (ChAdOx1 nCoV-19) in healthy adults. For TCRbeta chain sequencing, PBMC samples from trial participants were taken at day 0 and at day 28 after the second dose. This clone was picked up one time. What this receptor recognizes is not known. No much larger clonotype is one base removed from it; base qualities were not supplied.

The sequence came from an adult in good health. The chain is encoded by TRBV27 joined to TRBJ1-5; 7 middle bases align to TRBD1. The specimen comprised peripheral blood, sampled on day 0 of AZD1222 vaccination. This receptor carries the CDR3 CASSLRRTGDSNQPQHF. The DNA is as follows: TGTGCCAGCAGTTTACGGCGGACAGGAGATAGCAATCAGCCCCAGCATTTT.